This TCR beta chain was sequenced during a study of brain T cells in children with intractable seizures. Notes on the study in general: HCMV serostatus was not known, and viral specificity came from CDR3 similarity only. Pre-surgery blood may have been undersampled, hiding some clones.

A note on this clone: What it recognizes is unknown.

Indicated time point: blood from clinic visit 5 months post-surgery; TSC patient then seizure free. Data came from immunoSEQ multiplex PCR; TCRdb stores just in-frame clones and leaves some out. This sample has under 400,000 clones, with about 94% found just once. Material: peripheral blood, obtained more than 4 months after surgery. The origin of this receptor is a boy in the first two years of life with tuberous sclerosis and intractable seizures.

The CDR3 loop reads CASSYAGPASGNEQFF. Here the CDR3 DNA reads TGTGCCAGCAGTTACGCAGGGCCAGCTTCTGGGAATGAGCAGTTCTTC. The J gene is TRBJ2-1, the V gene TRBV6-5, with D perhaps matching TRBD1 (5 bases). The CDR3 has 16 residues. V was trimmed by 2 bases and J by 7 bases, leaving 18 bases between them. Germline V gives CDR1 MNHEY, CDR2 SVGAGI.